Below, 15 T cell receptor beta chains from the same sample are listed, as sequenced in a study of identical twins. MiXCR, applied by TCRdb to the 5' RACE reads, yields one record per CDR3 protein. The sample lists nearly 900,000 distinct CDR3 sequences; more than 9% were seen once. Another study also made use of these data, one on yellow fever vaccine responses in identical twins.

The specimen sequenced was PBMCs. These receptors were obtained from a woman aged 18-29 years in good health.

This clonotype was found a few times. The CDR3 spells CASSLETFLLARDNEQFF. The CDR3 bases are TGTGCCAGCAGCTTGGAGACGTTCTTACTAGCGAGAGACAATGAGCAGTTCTTC. The V gene is TRBV5-5, the J gene TRBJ2-1, with 7 nucleotides matching TRBD2. CDR1 SGHKS and CDR2 YYEKEE come from the germline V gene (reference sequence). J lost 5 bases, V lost 0 bases, and 14 bases had no gene match. This CDR3 is built from 18 residues. The full variable domain, with the rest looked up from reference TRBV5-5 and TRBJ2-1, is DAGVTQSPTHLIKTRGQQVTLRCSPISGHKSVSWYQQVLGQGPQFIFQYYEKEERGRGNFPDRFSARQFPNYSSELNVNALLLGDSALYLCASSLETFLLARDNEQFFGPGTRLTVL.

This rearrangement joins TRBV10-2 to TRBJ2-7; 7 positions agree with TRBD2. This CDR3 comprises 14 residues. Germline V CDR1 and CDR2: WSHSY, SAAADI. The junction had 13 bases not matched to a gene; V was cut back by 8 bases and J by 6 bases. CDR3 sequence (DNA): TGCGCCAGCCTCGGCGGGAGAGGTTTCGGCGAGCAGTACTTC. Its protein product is CASLGGRGFGEQYF.

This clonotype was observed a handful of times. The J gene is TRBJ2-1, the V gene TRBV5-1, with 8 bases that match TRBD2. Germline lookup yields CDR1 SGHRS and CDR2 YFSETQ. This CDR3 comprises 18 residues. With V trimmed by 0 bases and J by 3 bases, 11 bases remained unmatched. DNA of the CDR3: TGCGCCAGCAGCTTGGTCTGGCGGGCGGGAGGTTACTACAATGAGCAGTTCTTC. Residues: CASSLVWRAGGYYNEQFF.

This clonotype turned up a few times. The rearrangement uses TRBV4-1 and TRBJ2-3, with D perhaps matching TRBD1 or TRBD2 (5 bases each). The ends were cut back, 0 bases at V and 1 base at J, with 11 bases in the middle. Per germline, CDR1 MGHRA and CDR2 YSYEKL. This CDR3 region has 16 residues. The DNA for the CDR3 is TGCGCCAGCAGCCAAGAGGGGGTGGCTCGCACAGATACGCAGTATTTT. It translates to CASSQEGVARTDTQYF.

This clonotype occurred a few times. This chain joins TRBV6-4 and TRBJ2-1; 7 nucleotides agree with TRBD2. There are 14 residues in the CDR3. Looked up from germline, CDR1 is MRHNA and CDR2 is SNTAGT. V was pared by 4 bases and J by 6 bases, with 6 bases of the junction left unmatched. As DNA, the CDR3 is TGTGCCAGCAGTGGGGGAGGGCCCAGCAATGAGCAGTTCTTC. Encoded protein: CASSGGGPSNEQFF.

The CDR3 sequence: CAISNRDPRTLGYTF. The CDR3 DNA reads as TGTGCCATCAGTAATAGAGATCCACGGACTCTTGGCTACACCTTC. This chain joins TRBV10-3 and TRBJ1-2; D not certain. Trimming left V 5 bases short and J 7 bases short, with 20 bases between. CDR1 is ENHRY and CDR2 is SYGVKD in the germline V gene. The CDR3 has 15 residues.

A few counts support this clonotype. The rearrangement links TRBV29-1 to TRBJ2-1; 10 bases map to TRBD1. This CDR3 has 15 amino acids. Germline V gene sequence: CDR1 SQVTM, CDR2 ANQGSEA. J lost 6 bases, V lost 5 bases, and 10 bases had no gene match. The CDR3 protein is CSVTLTDRGINEQFF. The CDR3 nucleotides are TGCAGCGTTACCCTGACGGACAGGGGGATCAATGAGCAGTTCTTC.

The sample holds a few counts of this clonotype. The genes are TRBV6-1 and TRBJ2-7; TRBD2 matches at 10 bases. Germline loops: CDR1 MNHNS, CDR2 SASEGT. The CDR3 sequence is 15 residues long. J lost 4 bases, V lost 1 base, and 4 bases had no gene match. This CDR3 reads CASSEDPAGGYEQYV. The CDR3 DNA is TGTGCCAGCAGTGAAGATCCAGCGGGGGGGTACGAGCAGTACGTC.

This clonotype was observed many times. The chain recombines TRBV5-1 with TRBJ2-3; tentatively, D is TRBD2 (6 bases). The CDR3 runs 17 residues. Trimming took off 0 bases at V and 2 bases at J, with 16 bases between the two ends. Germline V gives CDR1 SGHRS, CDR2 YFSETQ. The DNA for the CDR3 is TGCGCCAGCAGCTTGGGGGCCGGGACTGGCAACACAGATACGCAGTATTTT. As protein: CASSLGAGTGNTDTQYF.

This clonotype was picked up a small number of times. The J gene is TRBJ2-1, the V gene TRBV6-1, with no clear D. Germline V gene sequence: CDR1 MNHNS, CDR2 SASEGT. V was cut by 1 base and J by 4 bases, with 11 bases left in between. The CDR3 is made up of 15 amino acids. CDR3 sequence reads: CASSEGEYQYNEQFF. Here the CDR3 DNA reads TGTGCCAGCAGTGAAGGAGAGTACCAATACAATGAGCAGTTCTTC.

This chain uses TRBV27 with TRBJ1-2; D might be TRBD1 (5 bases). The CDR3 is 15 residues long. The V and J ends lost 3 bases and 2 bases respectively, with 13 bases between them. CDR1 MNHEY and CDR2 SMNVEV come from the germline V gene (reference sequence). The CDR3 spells CASSFDRQTNYGYTF. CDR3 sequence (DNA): TGTGCCAGCAGTTTCGATCGACAGACCAACTATGGCTACACCTTC.

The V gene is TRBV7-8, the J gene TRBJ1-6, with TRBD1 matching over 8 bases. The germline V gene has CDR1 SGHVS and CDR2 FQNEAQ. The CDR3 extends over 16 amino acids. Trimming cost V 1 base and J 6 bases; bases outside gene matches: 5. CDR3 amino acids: CASSLGRDRFNSPLHF. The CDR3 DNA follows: TGTGCCAGCAGCTTAGGCCGGGACAGGTTTAATTCACCCCTCCACTTT.

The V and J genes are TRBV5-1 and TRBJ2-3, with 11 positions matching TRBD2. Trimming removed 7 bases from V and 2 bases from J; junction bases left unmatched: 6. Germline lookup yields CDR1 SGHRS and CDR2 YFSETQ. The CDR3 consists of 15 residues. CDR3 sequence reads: CASGRLAGTTDTQYF. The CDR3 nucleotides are TGCGCCAGCGGCCGACTAGCGGGGACCACAGATACGCAGTATTTT.

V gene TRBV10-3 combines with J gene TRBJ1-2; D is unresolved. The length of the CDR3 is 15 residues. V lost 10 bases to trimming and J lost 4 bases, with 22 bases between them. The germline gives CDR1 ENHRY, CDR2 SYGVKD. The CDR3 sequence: CATSVSSQSSYGYTF. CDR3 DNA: TGTGCCACATCAGTGAGCTCGCAATCCTCCTATGGCTACACCTTC.

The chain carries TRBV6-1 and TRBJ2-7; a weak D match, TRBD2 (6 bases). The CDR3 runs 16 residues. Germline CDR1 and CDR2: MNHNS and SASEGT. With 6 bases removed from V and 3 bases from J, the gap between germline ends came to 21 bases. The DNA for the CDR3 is TGTGCCAGCAGCACCCTTTTTTCGGGAGTCAGCTACGAGCAGTACTTC. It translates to CASSTLFSGVSYEQYF.